Presented here are 23 T cell receptor beta chains from one specimen sequenced in a study of blood T cells in healthy people across ages. The second PCR ran about 6 to 12 cycles with a sample-barcoded 5' primer and J-beta primers. MiXCR was run by TCRdb on the 5' RACE reads, yielding one entry per CDR3 protein. The table records 710,000 or so distinct CDR3 sequences, 22% of them present only once. The sequencing sample was made of blood. The receptor set was obtained from a man aged 70 or older in good health.

The chain carries TRBV2 and TRBJ1-6, with D unclear. V was shortened by 8 bases and J by 9 bases, with 11 bases between the two germline ends. This CDR3 comprises 12 residues. Germline V lookup: CDR1 SNHLY, CDR2 FYNNEI. The CDR3 loop is CASGDKSSPLHF. The CDR3 DNA is TGTGCCAGCGGGGATAAATCTTCACCCCTCCACTTT.

The chain couples TRBV29-1 to TRBJ2-5; D tentatively fits TRBD1 or TRBD2 (6 bases each). V lost 6 bases and J lost 2, with 16 bases in between. Germline CDR1 is SQVTM and CDR2 is ANQGSEA. This CDR3 is built from 14 residues. CDR3 amino acids: CSVRVAGHQETQYF. As DNA, the CDR3 is TGCAGCGTCCGGGTGGCGGGACATCAAGAGACCCAGTACTTC.

This rearrangement joins TRBV20-1 to TRBJ2-4; 10 bases map to TRBD2. The CDR3 runs 15 residues. V was clipped by 0 bases and J by 9 bases; unmatched bases: 8. Germline loops: CDR1 DFQATT, CDR2 SNEGSKA (reference sequence). CDR3 residues: CSARDASGGNSIQYF. CDR3 nucleotides: TGCAGTGCTAGAGATGCTAGCGGGGGTAATAGCATTCAGTACTTC.

The chain carries TRBV20-1 and TRBJ2-1, with 10 bases fitting TRBD2. Germline CDR1 is DFQATT and CDR2 is SNEGSKA (reference sequence). Germline trimming cut 0 bases from V and 6 bases from J; bases unmatched to any gene: 5. This CDR3 region has 15 residues. The CDR3, as DNA: TGCAGTGCTAGAGATCCGGGACTAGCGCTCAATGAGCAGTTCTTC. Protein sequence: CSARDPGLALNEQFF.

Only a few counts were recorded for this clonotype. The V and J genes are TRBV20-1 and TRBJ1-5, with a weak D call TRBD1 (6 bases). Germline V gene sequence: CDR1 DFQATT, CDR2 SNEGSKA (reference sequence). The CDR3 has 16 residues. Deletions cut 5 bases from V and 1 base from J, with 18 bases between. The CDR3 spells CSASGQTELSNQPQHF. Here the CDR3 DNA reads TGCAGTGCTTCAGGACAGACAGAATTGAGCAATCAGCCCCAGCATTTT.

This clonotype occurred a few times. This chain connects TRBV29-1 to TRBJ2-5; the match to TRBD1 covers 8 bases. J lost 5 bases, V lost 4 bases, and 6 bases had no gene match. The germline V gene has CDR1 SQVTM and CDR2 ANQGSEA. This CDR3 spans 13 amino acids. The CDR3 spells CSVAQGVGETQYF. The CDR3 DNA is TGCAGCGTTGCACAGGGGGTCGGGGAGACCCAGTACTTC. Based on the CDR3 plus reference TRBV29-1 and TRBJ2-5, the full variable domain is SAVISQKPSRDICQRGTSLTIQCQVDSQVTMMFWYRQQPGQSLTLIATANQGSEATYESGFVIDKFPISRPNLTFSTLTVSNMSPEDSSIYLCSVAQGVGETQYFGPGTRLLVL.

This sequence joins TRBV2 and TRBJ1-3; D perhaps matches TRBD1 (6 bases). Trimming stripped 3 bases from V and 0 bases from J, with 9 bases between. The CDR3 has 15 residues. Per germline, CDR1 SNHLY and CDR2 FYNNEI. The CDR3 sequence is CASSDGQISGNTIYF. The CDR3 bases are TGTGCCAGCAGTGATGGACAGATCTCTGGAAACACCATATATTTT.

There are a few counts of this clonotype. The chain combines TRBV7-6 with TRBJ2-1; no reliable D call. Per germline, CDR1 SGHVS and CDR2 FNYEAQ. The V end lost 3 bases, the J end lost 6 bases, and 12 bases lay between the germline ends. This CDR3 has 14 amino acids. The CDR3 is CASSLLPPSNEQFF. The DNA of the CDR3 is TGTGCCAGCAGCTTGCTGCCCCCGTCCAATGAGCAGTTCTTC.

The genes are TRBV7-9 and TRBJ2-1; 7 nucleotides align to TRBD2. The DNA end is a closer match to TRBJ2-7, so the J assignment may be wrong. The germline V gene encodes CDR1 SEHNR and CDR2 FQNEAQ (reference sequence). The CDR3 is 15 amino acids. The CDR3 coding sequence is TGTGCCAGCACCCCCAGCGGGGCCAACTCCTACGAGCAGTACTTC. Its protein is CASTPSGANSYEQYF.

The chain links TRBV7-6 to TRBJ2-1; D gene ambiguous. CDR1 is SGHVS and CDR2 is FNYEAQ in the germline V gene. V lost 1 base and J lost 5, with 12 bases in between. The CDR3 extends over 15 amino acids. This chain's CDR3 is CASSLVYGSNNEQFF. CDR3 nucleotides: TGTGCCAGCAGCTTAGTATATGGGTCAAACAATGAGCAGTTCTTC.

The chain links TRBV20-1 to TRBJ1-6; tentatively, D is TRBD1 (5 bases). The CDR3 has 17 residues. CDR1 and CDR2 from the germline V gene are DFQATT and SNEGSKA (reference sequence). The V gene lost 6 bases and the J gene lost 7 bases, with 25 bases spanning the gap. The DNA for the CDR3 is TGCAGTGCAGGACCCATCCGGATGCTGGGGGGGAATTCACCCCTCCACTTT. Translated, it gives CSAGPIRMLGGNSPLHF.

The V and J genes are TRBV15 and TRBJ2-3, with D unclear. The length of the CDR3 is 12 residues. V dropped 2 bases and J dropped 6 bases, with 6 bases sitting between them. From germline, CDR1 is LNHNV and CDR2 YYDKDF (reference sequence). CDR3: CATSRPVDTQYF. In DNA form, the CDR3 reads TGTGCCACCAGCAGACCAGTGGATACGCAGTATTTT.

A few counts support this clonotype. The genes are TRBV7-2 and TRBJ1-4; no clear D gene. With 1 base removed from V and 3 bases from J, the gap between germline ends came to 6 bases. This CDR3 is built from 14 residues. Germline lookup yields CDR1 SGHTA and CDR2 FQGNSA. The CDR3 DNA is TGTGCCAGCAGCTTAGAGCGGGCTAATGAAAAACTGTTTTTT. As protein: CASSLERANEKLFF.

This clonotype has a handful of counts. V gene TRBV20-1 combines with J gene TRBJ2-1, with 7 bases aligning to TRBD1. Germline lookup yields CDR1 DFQATT and CDR2 SNEGSKA (reference sequence). J gave up 4 bases and V 3 bases, and 3 bases lay outside the gene matches. This CDR3 has 13 amino acids. The CDR3 DNA is TGCAGTGCTAGGAGACAGGGTTACAATGAGCAGTTCTTC. It is translated as CSARRQGYNEQFF.

This clonotype turned up a few times. The rearrangement links TRBV5-1 to TRBJ2-2; tentatively, D is TRBD2 (6 bases). V lost 4 bases to trimming and J lost 6 bases, with 13 bases between them. In germline, CDR1 is SGHRS, CDR2 YFSETQ. The CDR3 sequence is 14 residues long. The DNA of the CDR3 is TGCGCCAGCAGCCCGGGACTTTTTTCCGGGGAGCTGTTTTTT. It specifies CASSPGLFSGELFF.

The rearrangement uses TRBV7-2 and TRBJ2-1; D may be TRBD1 or TRBD2 (5 bases each). The J call is uncertain, as TRBJ2-7 better fits the DNA end. The germline CDR1 and CDR2 sequences are SGHTA and FQGNSA. This CDR3 is built from 14 residues. The CDR3 loop reads CASSQGDQRYEQYV. The CDR3 DNA reads TGTGCCAGCAGCCAAGGGGACCAGCGGTACGAGCAGTACGTC.

This clonotype has a handful of counts. The genes are TRBV5-1 and TRBJ1-1; 10 bases match TRBD1. The CDR3 runs 16 residues. The J segment lost 0 bases and the V segment lost 0 bases, leaving 2 bases of the junction unmatched. Germline CDR1 reads SGHRS; CDR2 reads YFSETQ. The CDR3 DNA is TGCGCCAGCAGCTTGGGACAGGGGGCAGTGAACACTGAAGCTTTCTTT. Translation gives CASSLGQGAVNTEAFF.

This clonotype turned up a few times. CDR3 sequence: CSARFSRTETQYF. In DNA form, the CDR3 reads TGCAGTGCTAGATTTAGTAGGACAGAGACCCAGTACTTC. V is TRBV20-1 and J is TRBJ2-5; D is undetermined. The V end lost 2 bases, the J end lost 4 bases, and 11 bases lay between the germline ends. CDR1 DFQATT and CDR2 SNEGSKA come from the germline V gene (reference sequence). The CDR3 extends over 13 amino acids.

The rearrangement uses TRBV5-1 and TRBJ2-5, with TRBD1 matching over 9 bases. TRBJ2-1 explains the end of the DNA better; the J call may be wrong. Germline CDR1 reads SGHRS; CDR2 reads YFSETQ. The CDR3 sequence is 15 residues long. CDR3 loop: CASSLQDRGDNEQFF. CDR3 DNA: TGCGCCAGCAGCCTACAGGACAGGGGCGACAATGAGCAGTTCTTC.

The sample holds a few counts of this clonotype. The chain is built from TRBV12-3 or TRBV12-4 and TRBJ2-7; 8 positions match TRBD1. With V trimmed by 4 bases and J by 3 bases, 2 bases remained unmatched. The CDR3 is made up of 13 amino acids. The CDR3 loop reads CASSSDRDYEQYF. CDR3 sequence (DNA): TGTGCCAGCAGTTCGGACAGGGACTACGAGCAGTACTTC.

V is TRBV12-3 or TRBV12-4 and J is TRBJ2-3; perhaps D is TRBD1 or TRBD2 (5 bases each). This CDR3 spans 12 amino acids. Deletions cut 8 bases from V and 11 bases from J, with 17 bases between. CDR3 sequence (DNA): TGTGCCAGCGCCCCCCCGGGACCCAAGCAGTATTTT. This sequence encodes CASAPPGPKQYF.

The sample holds a few counts of this clonotype. The chain links TRBV30 to TRBJ1-4; D may be TRBD1 (5 bases). The V and J ends lost 3 bases and 3 bases respectively, with 17 bases between them. Germline CDR1 GTSNPN, CDR2 SVGIG (reference sequence). This CDR3 is 16 amino acids long. The CDR3 sequence is CAWSPGQARANEKLFF. CDR3 DNA sequence: TGTGCCTGGAGCCCGGGGCAGGCTAGGGCTAATGAAAAACTGTTTTTT. The entire variable domain, with the rest obtained from reference TRBV30 and TRBJ1-4, is as follows: SQTIHQWPATLVQPVGSPLSLECTVEGTSNPNLYWYRQAAGRGLQLLFYSVGIGQISSEVPQNLSASRPQDRQFILSSKKLLLSDSGFYLCAWSPGQARANEKLFFGSGTQLSVL.

This chain links TRBV5-6 with TRBJ2-6; D is perhaps TRBD1 (6 bases). CDR3 length equals 16 residues. V lost 5 bases and J lost 0, with 12 bases in between. Germline lookup yields CDR1 SGHDT and CDR2 YYEEEE. Here the CDR3 DNA reads TGTGCCAGCAGGCGACAGGTTCGCTCTGGGGCCAACGTCCTGACTTTC. Its translation: CASRRQVRSGANVLTF.